The 22 T cell receptor beta chains given below trace back to one sample, sequenced in a study of cytomegalovirus exposure and HLA in healthy donors. The primer mix had 60 Vbeta and 13 Jbeta primers. Measured with immunoSEQ multiplex PCR; TCRdb has only the in-frame clones, and not every one. Here the sample table reports roughly 100,000 clones. Input material: PBMCs. Source of these receptors: a man aged 45-65 years in good health and CMV-seropositive.

The chain joins TRBV7-9 to TRBJ1-2; maybe TRBD1 (5 bases). The CDR3 is 16 residues long. Germline V gene data show CDR1 as SEHNR and CDR2 as FQNEAQ (reference sequence). Trimming took 5 bases from V and 1 from J, leaving 17 bases between them. In DNA, the CDR3 is TGTGCCAGCAGCCCTAGACGGGCAGGGTTTAACTATGGCTACACCTTC. Its protein is CASSPRRAGFNYGYTF. Full variable domain (outside the CDR3, taken from reference TRBV7-9 and TRBJ1-2): DTGVSQNPRHKITKRGQNVTFRCDPISEHNRLYWYRQTLGQGPEFLTYFQNEAQLEKSRLLSDRFSAERPKGSFSTLEIQRTEQGDSAMYLCASSPRRAGFNYGYTFGSGTRLTVV.

The CDR3, as DNA: TGTGCCAGCAGCTTGCGGGACAGGGTCCCCAATGAGCAGTTCTTC. This codes for CASSLRDRVPNEQFF. The rearrangement joins TRBV5-8 to TRBJ2-1, with TRBD1 matching 9 bases. Looked up from germline, CDR1 is SGHTS and CDR2 is YDEGEE. After removal of 1 base from V and 6 bases from J, the junction contained 5 bases not matched to a gene. The CDR3 runs 15 residues.

The chain recombines TRBV5-6 with TRBJ2-5; 11 nucleotides agree with TRBD2. The junction had 8 bases not matched to a gene; V was cut back by 4 bases and J by 0 bases. The CDR3 is made up of 17 amino acids. Germline V gene lookup returns CDR1 SGHDT and CDR2 YYEEEE. As DNA, the CDR3 is TGTGCCAGCAGCCCCGGGACTAGCGGAAAGTACCAAGAGACCCAGTACTTC. It encodes CASSPGTSGKYQETQYF.

The V and J genes are TRBV18 and TRBJ1-5, with 7 nucleotides matching TRBD1. V was pared by 3 bases and J by 6 bases, with 5 bases of the junction left unmatched. From germline, CDR1 is KGHSH and CDR2 LQKENI. The CDR3 has 14 amino acids. The CDR3 sequence: CASSPQGVGQPQHF. The CDR3 DNA reads as TGTGCCAGCTCACCCCAGGGGGTAGGTCAGCCCCAGCATTTT.

The rearrangement links TRBV28 to TRBJ2-1; 8 bases are a match to TRBD1. This CDR3 spans 18 amino acids. J lost 7 bases, V lost 1 base, and 15 bases had no gene match. Germline V lookup: CDR1 MDHEN, CDR2 SYDVKM. For the CDR3, the DNA is TGTGCCAGCAGTTTATTTGTCAGGGAGACAGGGGTCAGGAATGAGCAGTTCTTC. The encoded protein is CASSLFVRETGVRNEQFF.

The chain employs TRBV27 and TRBJ1-5; no clear D gene. Trimming stripped 4 bases from V and 3 bases from J, with 4 bases between. The germline gives CDR1 MNHEY, CDR2 SMNVEV (reference sequence). CDR3 size: 12 residues. The CDR3 region has the DNA TGTGCCAGCAGTTACATCAATCAGCCCCAGCATTTT. It translates to CASSYINQPQHF.

In DNA form, the CDR3 reads TGCGCCAGCAGCTTGGGCTTGGGGCTGCAAGAGACCCAGTACTTC. Translation gives CASSLGLGLQETQYF. The chain has TRBV5-1 and TRBJ2-5, with a tentative D call TRBD1 (5 bases). With 0 bases removed from V and 2 bases from J, the gap between germline ends came to 11 bases. Germline CDR1 reads SGHRS; CDR2 reads YFSETQ. The CDR3 sequence is 15 residues long.

This rearrangement joins TRBV7-9 to TRBJ1-1, with D possibly TRBD1 on 5 matching bases. This CDR3 region has 13 residues. Per the germline V gene, CDR1 is SEHNR and CDR2 is FQNEAQ (reference sequence). With 4 bases removed from V and 4 bases from J, the gap between germline ends came to 10 bases. The CDR3 here is CASSSRVGTEAFF. In DNA, the CDR3 is TGTGCCAGCAGCTCCAGGGTTGGCACTGAAGCTTTCTTT.

The CDR3: CASRGLVADEQFF. In DNA form, the CDR3 reads TGTGCCAGCCGGGGACTAGTCGCGGATGAGCAGTTCTTC. V and J are TRBV27 and TRBJ2-1; 8 nucleotides align to TRBD2. Germline CDR1 is MNHEY and CDR2 is SMNVEV (reference sequence). V shed 8 bases and J 8 bases; nucleotides not matched to a gene: 8. The CDR3 is 13 amino acids.

The chain links TRBV7-9 to TRBJ2-7; D is perhaps TRBD1 (6 bases). V was shortened by 1 base and J by 1 base, with 8 bases between the two germline ends. Per the germline V gene, CDR1 is SEHNR and CDR2 is FQNEAQ (reference sequence). The CDR3 has 14 amino acids. Here the CDR3 reads CASSLGGQSYEQYF. The CDR3 region has the DNA TGTGCCAGCAGCTTAGGTGGACAGTCCTACGAGCAGTACTTC.

This chain joins TRBV14 and TRBJ2-3; D is undetermined. V was trimmed by 1 base and J by 8 bases, leaving 13 bases between them. This CDR3 contains 14 residues. CDR1 SGHDN and CDR2 FVKESK come from the germline V gene. CDR3 bases: TGTGCCAGCAGCCAAGTCGGATCCCCGGGTACGCAGTATTTT. Translating it yields CASSQVGSPGTQYF.

The chain joins TRBV19 to TRBJ2-1; D might be TRBD1 (5 bases). This CDR3 has 13 amino acids. V lost 5 bases and J lost 3, with 8 bases in between. Germline CDR1 LNHDA, CDR2 SQIVND (reference sequence). CDR3 bases: TGTGCCAGTAGTTTGACAGACTACAATGAGCAGTTCTTC. Translation gives CASSLTDYNEQFF.

The rearrangement uses TRBV13 and TRBJ2-1; 11 nucleotides line up with TRBD2. Germline loops: CDR1 PRHDT, CDR2 FYEKMQ (reference sequence). The ends lost 5 bases at V and 5 bases at J; junction bases unmatched: 8. The CDR3 loop spans 16 amino acids. CDR3 in DNA: TGTGCCAGCAGCCCGGGACTAGCGGAGCTCAACAATGAGCAGTTCTTC. Translating it yields CASSPGLAELNNEQFF.

This sequence joins TRBV4-3 and TRBJ1-4, with unresolved D. Trimming left V 0 bases short and J 8 bases short, with 10 bases between. The CDR3 contains 14 residues. Germline V gene lookup returns CDR1 LGHNA and CDR2 YSLEER. CDR3 DNA: TGCGCCAGCAGCCAAGAATGGGGAGGGGAAAAACTGTTTTTT. Amino acid sequence: CASSQEWGGEKLFF.

V gene TRBV19 combines with J gene TRBJ1-1; D is uncertain. V lost 9 bases, J lost 2 bases, and 16 bases lay in between. Germline CDR1 reads LNHDA; CDR2 reads SQIVND (reference sequence). The length of the CDR3 is 14 residues. CDR3 DNA: TGTGCCAGCGGTGACACGTTCTATAACACTGAAGCTTTCTTT. This sequence encodes CASGDTFYNTEAFF.

The rearrangement links TRBV19 to TRBJ1-1, with D possibly TRBD1 on 6 matching bases. The V and J ends lost 4 bases and 1 base respectively, with 13 bases between them. CDR1 is LNHDA, CDR2 SQIVND, per germline (reference sequence). CDR3 length: 15 residues. The CDR3 sequence is CASSTPGAPNTEAFF. DNA for the CDR3: TGTGCCAGTAGTACCCCAGGGGCACCGAACACTGAAGCTTTCTTT.

CDR3 bases: TGTGCCTGGAGTCCTGGGACAGGGGCAGATACGCAGTATTTT. It specifies CAWSPGTGADTQYF. The J gene is TRBJ2-3, the V gene TRBV30; 10 bases line up with TRBD1. The CDR3 runs 14 residues. Losses at the gene ends were 2 bases for V and 4 bases for J; bases not matched to a gene: 3. Per the germline V gene, CDR1 is GTSNPN and CDR2 is SVGIG (reference sequence).

V gene TRBV20-1 combines with J gene TRBJ1-2; D unclear. V lost 5 bases and J lost 8, with 12 bases in between. The CDR3 consists of 11 residues. Per germline, CDR1 DFQATT and CDR2 SNEGSKA (reference sequence). The CDR3 DNA reads as TGCAGTGCTCCGGGAATCCTCGGCTACACCTTC. It is translated as CSAPGILGYTF.

The rearrangement joins TRBV7-9 to TRBJ1-2, with D unresolved. The CDR3 is made up of 14 amino acids. Germline V gene data show CDR1 as SEHNR and CDR2 as FQNEAQ (reference sequence). Trimming took 0 bases from V and 4 from J, leaving 9 bases between them. CDR3 bases: TGTGCCAGCAGCTTAGCGTCGCAGGTCTATGGCTACACCTTC. It translates to CASSLASQVYGYTF.

The J gene is TRBJ1-1, the V gene TRBV6-4, with D uncertain. V lost 5 bases to trimming and J lost 2 bases, with 9 bases between them. The germline CDR1 and CDR2 sequences are MRHNA and SNTAGT. The CDR3 has 13 residues. The CDR3 here is CASSMAGNTEAFF. CDR3 sequence (DNA): TGTGCCAGCAGTATGGCGGGAAACACTGAAGCTTTCTTT.

The chain joins TRBV6-1 to TRBJ2-7; possible D gene TRBD1, 6 bases. The CDR3 sequence is 13 residues long. Trimming removed 8 bases from V and 1 base from J, with 12 bases in between. Germline lookup yields CDR1 MNHNS and CDR2 SASEGT. The CDR3 sequence: CASGSGQSYEQYV. The CDR3 nucleotides read TGTGCCAGCGGAAGCGGACAGTCCTACGAGCAGTACGTC.

The rearrangement joins TRBV4-1 to TRBJ1-2; D is possibly TRBD1 (6 bases). The CDR3 is 15 residues long. The ends were cut back, 2 bases at V and 1 base at J, with 11 bases in the middle. Germline V CDR1 and CDR2: MGHRA, YSYEKL. The CDR3 DNA follows: TGCGCCAGCAGCCAACCAGGGGCTATTAACTATGGCTACACCTTC. It codes for CASSQPGAINYGYTF.